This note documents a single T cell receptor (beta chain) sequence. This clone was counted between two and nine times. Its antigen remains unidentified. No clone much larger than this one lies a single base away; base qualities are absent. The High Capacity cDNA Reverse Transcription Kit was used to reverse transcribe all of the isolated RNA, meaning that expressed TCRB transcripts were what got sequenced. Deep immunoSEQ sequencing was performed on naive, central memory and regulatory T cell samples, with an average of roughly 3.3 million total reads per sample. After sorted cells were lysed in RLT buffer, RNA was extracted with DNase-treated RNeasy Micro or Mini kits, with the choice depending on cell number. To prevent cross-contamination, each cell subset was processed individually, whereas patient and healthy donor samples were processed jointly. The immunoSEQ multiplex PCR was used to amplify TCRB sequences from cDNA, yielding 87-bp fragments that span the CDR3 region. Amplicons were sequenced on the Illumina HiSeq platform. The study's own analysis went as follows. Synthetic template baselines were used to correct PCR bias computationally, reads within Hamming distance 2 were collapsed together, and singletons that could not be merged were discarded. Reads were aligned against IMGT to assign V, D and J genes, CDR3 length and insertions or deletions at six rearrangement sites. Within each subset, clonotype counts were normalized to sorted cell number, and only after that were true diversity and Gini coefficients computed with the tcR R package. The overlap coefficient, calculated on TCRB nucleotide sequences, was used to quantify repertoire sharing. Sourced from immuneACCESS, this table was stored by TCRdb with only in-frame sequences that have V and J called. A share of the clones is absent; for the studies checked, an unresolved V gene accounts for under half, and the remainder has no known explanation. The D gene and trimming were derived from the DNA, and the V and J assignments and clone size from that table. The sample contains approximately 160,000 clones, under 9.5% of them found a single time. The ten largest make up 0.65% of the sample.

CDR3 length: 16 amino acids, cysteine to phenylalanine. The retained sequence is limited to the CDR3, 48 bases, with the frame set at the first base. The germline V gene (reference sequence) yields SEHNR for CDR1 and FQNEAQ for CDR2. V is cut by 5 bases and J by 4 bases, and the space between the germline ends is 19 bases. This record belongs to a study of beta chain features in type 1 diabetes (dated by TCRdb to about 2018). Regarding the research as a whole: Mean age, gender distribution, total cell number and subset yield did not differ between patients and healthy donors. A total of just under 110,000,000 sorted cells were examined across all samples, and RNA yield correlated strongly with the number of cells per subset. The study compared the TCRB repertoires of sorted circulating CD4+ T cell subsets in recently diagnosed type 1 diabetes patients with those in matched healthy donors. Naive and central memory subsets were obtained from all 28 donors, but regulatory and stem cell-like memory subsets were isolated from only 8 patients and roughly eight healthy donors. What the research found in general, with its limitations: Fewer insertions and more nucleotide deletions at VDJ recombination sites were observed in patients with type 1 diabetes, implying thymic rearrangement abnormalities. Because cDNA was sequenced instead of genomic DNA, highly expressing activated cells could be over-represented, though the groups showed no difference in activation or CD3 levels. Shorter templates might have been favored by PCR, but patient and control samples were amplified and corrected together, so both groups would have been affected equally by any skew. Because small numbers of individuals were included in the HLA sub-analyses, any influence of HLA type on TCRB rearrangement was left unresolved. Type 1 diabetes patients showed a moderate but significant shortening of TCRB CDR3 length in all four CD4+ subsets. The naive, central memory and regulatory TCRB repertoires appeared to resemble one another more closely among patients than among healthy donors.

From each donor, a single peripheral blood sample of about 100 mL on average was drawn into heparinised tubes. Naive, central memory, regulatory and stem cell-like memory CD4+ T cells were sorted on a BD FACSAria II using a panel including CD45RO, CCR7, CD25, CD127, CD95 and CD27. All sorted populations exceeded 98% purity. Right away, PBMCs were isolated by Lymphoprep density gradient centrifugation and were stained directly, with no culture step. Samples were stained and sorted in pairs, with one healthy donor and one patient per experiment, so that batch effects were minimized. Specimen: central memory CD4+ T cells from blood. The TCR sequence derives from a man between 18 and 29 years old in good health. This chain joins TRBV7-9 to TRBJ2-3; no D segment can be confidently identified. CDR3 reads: CASSKDLGQVPDTQYF. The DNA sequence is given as TGTGCCAGCAGCAAAGACCTGGGTCAGGTTCCAGATACGCAGTATTTT.